This TCR beta chain was captured in a study of CD8+CD57+ T cells in acquired aplastic anemia. Study-wide results and limits: Overlap between patients and controls comprised roughly 28 CD8+ CDR3 sequences.

As to this clonotype: Its target is unknown.

Trimming cost V 4 bases and J 5 bases, with 21 bases left between them. Germline lookup yields CDR1 SGDLS and CDR2 YYNGEE. The CDR3 loop spans 16 amino acids. Patients who underwent sequencing had shown CD8+CD57+ cell expansion by flow cytometry. Acquired aplastic anemia of severe grade affected all patients. Genomic DNA, serving as template, underwent TCR beta VDJ and CDR3 profiling. MiXCR was run by TCRdb on the reads, yielding one entry per CDR3 protein. The sample carries 210,000 or so distinct CDR3 sequences, over 40% recorded once. The V gene is TRBV9, the J gene TRBJ1-1, with D perhaps TRBD1 (5 bases). Sequencing was carried out using sorted CD4+, CD8+, or CD8+CD57+ T cells (not recorded which) from PBMCs. This clonotype was obtained from a human donor with aplastic anemia. CDR3 sequence reads: CASSSIRGPFETEAFF. The CDR3 nucleotides read TGTGCCAGCAGCTCTATTAGGGGACCATTTGAAACTGAAGCTTTCTTT.